One TCR beta chain is described in this entry. The antigen remains unidentified. Generated by immunoSEQ multiplex PCR, the TCRdb table keeps only in-frame clones and is missing some. The table lists approximately 87,000 clones, roughly 90% of them singletons, with around 3.5% in the top ten. The sample comes from a study of OX40 agonist ivuxolimab in advanced cancers. Whole-study context: Patients treated during dose escalation were battling hepatocellular carcinoma, melanoma, renal cell or head and neck cancer. Partial response was recorded in three patients: one hepatocellular carcinoma and two cutaneous melanoma cases. Among those enrolled, mean age was about 63 years (range roughly 20 to 85) and approximately 80% were male.

CDR1 LNHDA and CDR2 SQIVND come from the germline V gene (reference sequence). V lost 7 bases, J lost 0 bases, and 12 bases lay in between. This CDR3 is 14 amino acids long. Points from the study as a whole: Which antigen the expanded peripheral T cells recognized is unknown.

This receptor was taken from an adult with an advanced solid tumor such as melanoma, head and neck, liver or kidney cancer. This chain uses TRBV19 with TRBJ1-1; TRBD1 might be the D (5 bases). Sequences were derived from CD4+ or CD8+ T cells sorted from blood, sampled in a trial of the OX40 agonist ivuxolimab. Here the CDR3 reads CASKVWGVNTEAFF. CDR3 nucleotides: TGTGCCAGTAAGGTATGGGGGGTGAACACTGAAGCTTTCTTT.